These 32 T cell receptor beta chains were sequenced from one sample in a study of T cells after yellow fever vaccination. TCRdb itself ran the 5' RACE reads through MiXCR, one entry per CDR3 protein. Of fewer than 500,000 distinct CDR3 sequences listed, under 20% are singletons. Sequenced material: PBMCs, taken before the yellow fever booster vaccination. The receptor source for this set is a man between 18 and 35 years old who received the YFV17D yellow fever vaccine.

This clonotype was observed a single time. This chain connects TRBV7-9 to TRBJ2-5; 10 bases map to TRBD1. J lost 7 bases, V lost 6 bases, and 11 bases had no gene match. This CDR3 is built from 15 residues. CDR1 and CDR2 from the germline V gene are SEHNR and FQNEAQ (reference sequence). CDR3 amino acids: CASRSLDRGYGTQYF. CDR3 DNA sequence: TGTGCCAGCAGATCCCTGGACAGGGGGTATGGGACCCAGTACTTC.

The DNA for the CDR3 is TGTGCCAGCAGTTACCGGGGGAGAGGCTATGGCTACACCTTC. Its protein product is CASSYRGRGYGYTF. The V and J genes are TRBV6-5 and TRBJ1-2; TRBD1 might be the D (5 bases). V lost 2 bases and J lost 4, with 11 bases in between. Germline V gene lookup returns CDR1 MNHEY and CDR2 SVGAGI. This CDR3 comprises 14 residues.

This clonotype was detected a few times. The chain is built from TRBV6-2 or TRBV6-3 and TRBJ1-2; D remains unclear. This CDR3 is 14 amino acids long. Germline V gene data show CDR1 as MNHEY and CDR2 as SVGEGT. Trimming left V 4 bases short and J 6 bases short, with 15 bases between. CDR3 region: CASSFEVSGDGYTF. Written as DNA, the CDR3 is TGTGCCAGCAGTTTCGAGGTCTCGGGAGATGGCTACACCTTC.

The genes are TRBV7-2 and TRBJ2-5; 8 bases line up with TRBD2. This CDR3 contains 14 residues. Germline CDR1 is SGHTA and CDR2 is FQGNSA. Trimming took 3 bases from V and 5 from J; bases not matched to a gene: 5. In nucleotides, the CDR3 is TGTGCCAGCAGCTTCGTCGGGGGGGGGGAGACCCAGTACTTC. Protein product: CASSFVGGGETQYF.

This CDR3 is CASSEYTYGYTF. Here the CDR3 DNA reads TGTGCCAGCAGTGAATACACCTATGGCTACACCTTC. The rearrangement links TRBV6-1 to TRBJ1-2; no reliable D call. V lost 2 bases, J lost 4 bases, and 5 bases lay in between. CDR3 length: 12 residues. Germline values: CDR1 MNHNS, CDR2 SASEGT.

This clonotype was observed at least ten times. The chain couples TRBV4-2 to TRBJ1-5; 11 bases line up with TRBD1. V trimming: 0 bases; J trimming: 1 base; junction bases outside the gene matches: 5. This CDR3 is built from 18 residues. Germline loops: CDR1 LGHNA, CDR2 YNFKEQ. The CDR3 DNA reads TGTGCCAGCAGCCAAGACCGGGACAGGGGGGACAGCAATCAGCCCCAGCATTTT. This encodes CASSQDRDRGDSNQPQHF.

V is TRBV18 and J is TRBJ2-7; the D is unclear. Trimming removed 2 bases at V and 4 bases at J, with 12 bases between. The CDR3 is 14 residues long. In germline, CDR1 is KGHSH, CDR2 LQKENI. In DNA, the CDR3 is TGTGCCAGCTCACCAGAAGGGTTGGGGTACGAGCAGTACGTC. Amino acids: CASSPEGLGYEQYV.

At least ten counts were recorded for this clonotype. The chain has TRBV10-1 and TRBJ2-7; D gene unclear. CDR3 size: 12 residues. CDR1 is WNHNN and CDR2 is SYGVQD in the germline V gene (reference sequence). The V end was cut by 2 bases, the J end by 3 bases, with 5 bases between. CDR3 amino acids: CASSEPGYEQYF. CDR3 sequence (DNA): TGCGCCAGCAGTGAGCCGGGCTACGAGCAGTACTTC.

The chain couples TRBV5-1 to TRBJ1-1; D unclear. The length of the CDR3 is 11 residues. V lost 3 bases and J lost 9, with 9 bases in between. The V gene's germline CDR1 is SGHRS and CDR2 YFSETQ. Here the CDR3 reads CASSSTGKAFF. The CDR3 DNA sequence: TGCGCCAGCAGCTCGACGGGGAAAGCTTTCTTT.

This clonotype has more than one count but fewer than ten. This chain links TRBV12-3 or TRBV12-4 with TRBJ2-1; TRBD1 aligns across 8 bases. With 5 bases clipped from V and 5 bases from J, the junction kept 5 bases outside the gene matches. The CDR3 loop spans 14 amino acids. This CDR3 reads CASSRTGPNNEQFF. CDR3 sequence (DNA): TGTGCCAGCAGTCGGACAGGGCCTAACAATGAGCAGTTCTTC.

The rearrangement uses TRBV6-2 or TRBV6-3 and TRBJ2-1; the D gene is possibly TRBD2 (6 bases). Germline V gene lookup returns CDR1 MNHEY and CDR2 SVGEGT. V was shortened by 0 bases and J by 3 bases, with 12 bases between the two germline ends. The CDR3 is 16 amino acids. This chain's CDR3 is CASSYSGGGIYNEQFF. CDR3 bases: TGTGCCAGCAGTTACTCGGGCGGCGGGATCTACAATGAGCAGTTCTTC.

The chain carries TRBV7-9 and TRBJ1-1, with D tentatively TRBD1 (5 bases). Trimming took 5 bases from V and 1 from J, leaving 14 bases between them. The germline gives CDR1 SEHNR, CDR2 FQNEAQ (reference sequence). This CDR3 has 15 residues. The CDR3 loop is CASSHLGPPNTEAFF. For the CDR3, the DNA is TGTGCCAGCAGCCACCTGGGACCTCCGAACACTGAAGCTTTCTTT.

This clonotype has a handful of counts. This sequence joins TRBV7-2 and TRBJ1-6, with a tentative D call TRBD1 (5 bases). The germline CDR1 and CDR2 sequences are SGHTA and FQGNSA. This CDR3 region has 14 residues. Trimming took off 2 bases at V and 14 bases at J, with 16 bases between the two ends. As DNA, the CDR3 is TGTGCCAGCAGCTTAAGGACACGGGACGGGGCCCTCCACTTT. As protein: CASSLRTRDGALHF.

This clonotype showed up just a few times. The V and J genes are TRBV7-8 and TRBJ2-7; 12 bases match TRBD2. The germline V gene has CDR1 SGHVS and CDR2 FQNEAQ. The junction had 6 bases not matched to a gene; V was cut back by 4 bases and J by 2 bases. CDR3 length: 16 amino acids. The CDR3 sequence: CASSSTRTSGTYEQYF. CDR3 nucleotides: TGTGCCAGCAGCTCCACTAGGACTAGCGGGACCTACGAGCAGTACTTC.

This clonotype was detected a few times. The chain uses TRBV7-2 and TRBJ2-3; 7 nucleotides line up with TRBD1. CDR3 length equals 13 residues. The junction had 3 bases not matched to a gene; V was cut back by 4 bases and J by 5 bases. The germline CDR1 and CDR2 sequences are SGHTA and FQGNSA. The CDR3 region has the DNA TGTGCCAGCAGCTGGGACAGAGAAGATACGCAGTATTTT. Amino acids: CASSWDREDTQYF.

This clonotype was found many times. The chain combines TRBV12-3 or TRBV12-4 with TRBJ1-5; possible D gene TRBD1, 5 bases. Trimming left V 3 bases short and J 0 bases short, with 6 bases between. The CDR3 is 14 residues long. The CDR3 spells CASSLRGSNQPQHF. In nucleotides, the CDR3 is TGTGCCAGCAGTTTGAGGGGTAGCAATCAGCCCCAGCATTTT.

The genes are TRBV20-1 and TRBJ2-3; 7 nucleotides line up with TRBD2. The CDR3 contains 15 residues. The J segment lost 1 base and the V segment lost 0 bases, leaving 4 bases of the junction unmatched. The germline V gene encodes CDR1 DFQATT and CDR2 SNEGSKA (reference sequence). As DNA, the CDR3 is TGCAGTGCTAGAGATCCGGGGGGTGGCACAGATACGCAGTATTTT. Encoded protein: CSARDPGGGTDTQYF.

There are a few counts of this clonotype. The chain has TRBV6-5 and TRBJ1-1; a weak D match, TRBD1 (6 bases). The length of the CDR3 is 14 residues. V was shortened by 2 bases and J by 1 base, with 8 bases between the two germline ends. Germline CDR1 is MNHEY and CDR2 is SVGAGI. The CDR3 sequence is CASSYTTGNTEAFF. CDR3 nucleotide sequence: TGTGCCAGCAGTTACACGACAGGGAACACTGAAGCTTTCTTT.

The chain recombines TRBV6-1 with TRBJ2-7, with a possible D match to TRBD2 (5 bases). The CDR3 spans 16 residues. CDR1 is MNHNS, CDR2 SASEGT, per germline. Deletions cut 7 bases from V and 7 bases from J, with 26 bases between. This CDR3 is CASKASPSVRGGEQYF. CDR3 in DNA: TGTGCCAGCAAGGCATCCCCATCCGTCCGCGGAGGTGAGCAGTACTTC.

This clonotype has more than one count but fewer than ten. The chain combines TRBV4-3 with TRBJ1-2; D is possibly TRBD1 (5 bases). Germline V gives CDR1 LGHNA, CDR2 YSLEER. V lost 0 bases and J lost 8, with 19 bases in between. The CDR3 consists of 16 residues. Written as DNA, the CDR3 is TGCGCCAGCAGCCAAGATCGTGGCGGGGCTGTTTTCGGCTACACCTTC. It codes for CASSQDRGGAVFGYTF.

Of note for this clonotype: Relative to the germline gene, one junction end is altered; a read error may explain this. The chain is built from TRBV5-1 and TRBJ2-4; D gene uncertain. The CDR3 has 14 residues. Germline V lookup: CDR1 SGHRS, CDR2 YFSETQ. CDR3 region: CARSLDGPKNIQYF. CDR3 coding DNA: TGCGCCAGGAGCTTGGACGGGCCCAAAAACATTCAGTACTTC.

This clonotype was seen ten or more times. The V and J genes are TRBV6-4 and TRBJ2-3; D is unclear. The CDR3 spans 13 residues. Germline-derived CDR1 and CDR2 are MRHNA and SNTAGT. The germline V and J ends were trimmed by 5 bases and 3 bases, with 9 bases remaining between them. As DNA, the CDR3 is TGTGCCAGCAGTCAAAGGGATACAGATACGCAGTATTTT. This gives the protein CASSQRDTDTQYF.

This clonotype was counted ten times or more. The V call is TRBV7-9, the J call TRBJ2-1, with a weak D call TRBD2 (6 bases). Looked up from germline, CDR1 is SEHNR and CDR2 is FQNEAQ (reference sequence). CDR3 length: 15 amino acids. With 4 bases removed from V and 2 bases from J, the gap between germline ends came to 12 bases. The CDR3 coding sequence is TGTGCCAGCAGCTCTCGGGGGTCTACCTACAATGAGCAGTTCTTC. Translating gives CASSSRGSTYNEQFF.

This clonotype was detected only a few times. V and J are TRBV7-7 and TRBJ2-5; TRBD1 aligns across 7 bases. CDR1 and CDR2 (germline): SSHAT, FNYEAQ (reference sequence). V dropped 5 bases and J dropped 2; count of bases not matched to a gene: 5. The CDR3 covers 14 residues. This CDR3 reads CASSRDSLQETQYF. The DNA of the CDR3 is TGTGCCAGCAGCCGGGACAGTTTGCAAGAGACCCAGTACTTC.

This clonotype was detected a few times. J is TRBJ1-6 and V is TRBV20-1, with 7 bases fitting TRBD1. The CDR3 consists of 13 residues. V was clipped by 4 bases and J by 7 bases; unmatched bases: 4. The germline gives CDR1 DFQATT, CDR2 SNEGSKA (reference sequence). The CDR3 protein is CSANTGVNSPLHF. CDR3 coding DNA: TGCAGTGCTAATACAGGGGTGAATTCACCCCTCCACTTT.

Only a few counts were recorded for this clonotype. The CDR3 sequence: CSARALRQGSSYNEQFF. CDR3 nucleotide sequence: TGCAGTGCTAGAGCCCTTCGACAGGGGAGCTCCTACAATGAGCAGTTCTTC. The chain recombines TRBV20-1 with TRBJ2-1; 8 nucleotides match TRBD1. Germline lookup yields CDR1 DFQATT and CDR2 SNEGSKA (reference sequence). The CDR3 totals 17 residues. J gave up 0 bases and V 1 base, and 8 bases lay outside the gene matches.

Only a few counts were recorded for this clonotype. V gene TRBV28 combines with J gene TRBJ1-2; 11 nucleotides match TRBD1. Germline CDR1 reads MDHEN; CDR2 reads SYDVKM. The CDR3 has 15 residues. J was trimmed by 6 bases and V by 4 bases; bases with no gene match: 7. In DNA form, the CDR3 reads TGTGCCAGCAGTTCCGGGACAGGGGGAATTGATGGCTACACCTTC. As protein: CASSSGTGGIDGYTF.

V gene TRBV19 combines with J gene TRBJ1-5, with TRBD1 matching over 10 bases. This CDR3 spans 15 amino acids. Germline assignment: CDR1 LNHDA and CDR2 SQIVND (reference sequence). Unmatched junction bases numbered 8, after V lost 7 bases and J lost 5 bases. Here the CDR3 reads CASTPGQGTYQPQHF. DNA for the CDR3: TGTGCCAGTACCCCGGGACAGGGGACCTATCAGCCCCAGCATTTT.

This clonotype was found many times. The CDR3 here is CAIRRGGASDTQYF. CDR3 coding DNA: TGTGCCATCAGGCGAGGTGGGGCTTCGGATACGCAGTATTTT. The chain couples TRBV10-3 to TRBJ2-3; a possible D gene is TRBD1 (5 bases). The CDR3 consists of 14 residues. Trimming pared 6 bases from V and 6 bases from J, leaving 16 bases between. Germline CDR1 ENHRY, CDR2 SYGVKD.

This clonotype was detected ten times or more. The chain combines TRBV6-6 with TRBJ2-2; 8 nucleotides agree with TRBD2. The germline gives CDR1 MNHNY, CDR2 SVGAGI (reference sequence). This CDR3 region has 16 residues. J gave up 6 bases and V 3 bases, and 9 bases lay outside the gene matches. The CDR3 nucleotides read TGTGCCAGCAGTTATACTGGACTAGCTATTCCCGGGGAGCTGTTTTTT. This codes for CASSYTGLAIPGELFF.

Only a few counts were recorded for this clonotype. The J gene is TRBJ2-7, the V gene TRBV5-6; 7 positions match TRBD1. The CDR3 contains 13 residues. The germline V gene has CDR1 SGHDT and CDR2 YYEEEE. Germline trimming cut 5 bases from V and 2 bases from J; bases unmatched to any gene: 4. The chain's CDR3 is CASRKTGTYEQYF. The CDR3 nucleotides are TGTGCCAGCAGAAAGACAGGGACCTACGAGCAGTACTTC.

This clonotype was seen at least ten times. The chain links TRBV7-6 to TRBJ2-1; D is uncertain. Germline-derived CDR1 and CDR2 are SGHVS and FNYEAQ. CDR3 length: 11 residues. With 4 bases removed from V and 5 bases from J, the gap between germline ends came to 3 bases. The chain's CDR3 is CASSYHNEQFF. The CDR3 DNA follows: TGTGCCAGCAGCTACCACAATGAGCAGTTCTTC.